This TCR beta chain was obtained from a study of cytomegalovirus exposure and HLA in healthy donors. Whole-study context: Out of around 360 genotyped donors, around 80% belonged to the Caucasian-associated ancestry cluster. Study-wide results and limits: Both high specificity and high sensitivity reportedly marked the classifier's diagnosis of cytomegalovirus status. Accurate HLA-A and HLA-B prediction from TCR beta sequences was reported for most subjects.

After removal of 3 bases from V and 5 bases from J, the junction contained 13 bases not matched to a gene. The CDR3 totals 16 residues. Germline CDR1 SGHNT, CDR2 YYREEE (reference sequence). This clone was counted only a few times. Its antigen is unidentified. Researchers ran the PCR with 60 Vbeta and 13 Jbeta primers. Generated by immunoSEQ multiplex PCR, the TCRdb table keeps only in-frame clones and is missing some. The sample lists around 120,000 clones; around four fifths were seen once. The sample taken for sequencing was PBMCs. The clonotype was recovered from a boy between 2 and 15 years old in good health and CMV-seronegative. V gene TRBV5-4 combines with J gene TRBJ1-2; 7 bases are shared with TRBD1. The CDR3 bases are TGTGCCAGCAGCTCCTCAAGGGGGACAGAAAGGTATGGCTACACCTTC. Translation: CASSSSRGTERYGYTF.